The T cell receptor (beta chain) described here comes from a study of T cells after yellow fever vaccination. Germline values: CDR1 SGHRS, CDR2 YFSETQ. This CDR3 has 14 amino acids. V was cut by 1 base and J by 9 bases, with 11 bases left in between. There are a few counts of this clonotype. A single record per CDR3 protein comes from TCRdb applying MiXCR to the 5' RACE reads. Of a few hundred thousand distinct CDR3 sequences listed, approximately 4% are singletons. The sequence derives from a man between 18 and 29 years old who received the YFV17D yellow fever vaccine. The V gene is TRBV5-1, the J gene TRBJ1-6; the D gene is possibly TRBD1 (5 bases). The material was PBMCs, obtained 5 days after the yellow fever booster vaccination. CDR3 residues: CASSLMDIGSPLHF. CDR3 nucleotide sequence: TGCGCCAGCAGCTTGATGGACATAGGTTCACCCCTCCACTTT.